The 23 T cell receptor beta chains below all came from one sample that was sequenced in a study of blood T cell repertoires in COVID-19. TCRdb's copy holds only in-frame clones and misses some; the assay was immunoSEQ multiplex PCR. The table has fewer than 350,000 clones, 81% seen once. Material for sequencing was peripheral blood. These receptors all stem from a woman aged 55-69 years with active or convalescent COVID-19.

The chain uses TRBV4-3 and TRBJ2-3; TRBD2 matches 10 bases. The germline CDR1 and CDR2 sequences are LGHNA and YSLEER. The CDR3 loop spans 17 amino acids. Germline trimming cut 0 bases from V and 6 bases from J; bases unmatched to any gene: 9. Here the CDR3 reads CASSQDLSGGAGDTQYF. For the CDR3, the DNA is TGCGCCAGCAGCCAAGATCTCAGCGGGGGGGCAGGGGATACGCAGTATTTT.

This chain connects TRBV7-9 to TRBJ2-7, with TRBD1 matching 11 bases. This CDR3 spans 16 amino acids. With V trimmed by 1 base and J by 3 bases, 5 bases remained unmatched. CDR1 is SEHNR, CDR2 FQNEAQ, per germline (reference sequence). The CDR3 DNA reads as TGTGCCAGCAGCTTAGAGGCCGGGACAGGGGGCTACGAGCAGTACTTC. Translated: CASSLEAGTGGYEQYF.

This clone was observed a handful of times. The gene calls are TRBV9 and TRBJ1-5; TRBD1 aligns across 7 bases. The trim removed 3 bases at V and 0 bases at J, leaving 3 bases unmatched. Germline CDR1 SGDLS, CDR2 YYNGEE. The CDR3 totals 15 residues. CDR3 amino acids: CASSAQGSSNQPQHF. CDR3 nucleotide sequence: TGTGCCAGCAGCGCACAGGGGAGTAGCAATCAGCCCCAGCATTTT. Using reference TRBV9 and TRBJ1-5 for the parts outside the CDR3, the full variable domain is DSGVTQTPKHLITATGQRVTLRCSPRSGDLSVYWYQQSLDQGLQFLIQYYNGEERAKGNILERFSAQQFPDLHSELNLSSLELGDSALYFCASSAQGSSNQPQHFGDGTRLSIL.

V and J are TRBV5-4 and TRBJ2-1; perhaps TRBD1 as D (6 bases). Germline V CDR1 and CDR2: SGHNT, YYREEE (reference sequence). V was trimmed by 0 bases and J by 4 bases, leaving 8 bases between them. CDR3 length: 14 amino acids. The CDR3 loop reads CASSLGGRYNEQFF. CDR3 coding DNA: TGTGCCAGCAGCTTGGGGGGGCGGTACAATGAGCAGTTCTTC.

V is TRBV5-4 and J is TRBJ1-1; TRBD1 might be the D (5 bases). The CDR3 is 14 residues long. CDR1 is SGHNT and CDR2 is YYREEE in the germline V gene (reference sequence). V lost 0 bases and J 0 bases, leaving 6 bases between the germline ends. For the CDR3, the DNA is TGTGCCAGCAGCTTGGTGGGGCTGAACACTGAAGCTTTCTTT. As protein: CASSLVGLNTEAFF.

This rearrangement joins TRBV2 to TRBJ2-7; TRBD1 matches 7 bases. CDR3 length: 14 residues. Germline CDR1 and CDR2: SNHLY and FYNNEI. Germline trimming cut 6 bases from V and 8 bases from J; bases unmatched to any gene: 13. Written as DNA, the CDR3 is TGTGCCAGCAGCGTCCGGGACAGCCTACTTCAGCAGTACTTC. It codes for CASSVRDSLLQQYF.

The chain combines TRBV6-2 or TRBV6-3 with TRBJ2-6, with 8 bases that match TRBD1. The CDR3 sequence is 17 residues long. Germline CDR1 and CDR2: MNHEY and SVGEGT. V gave up 5 bases and J gave up 2 bases; unmatched junction bases: 8. CDR3 in amino acids: CASSGGQQGAGANVLTF. In DNA form, the CDR3 reads TGTGCCAGCAGTGGAGGACAACAGGGGGCTGGGGCCAACGTCCTGACTTTC.

The rearrangement uses TRBV19 and TRBJ1-6; 8 bases are a match to TRBD1. There are 15 residues in the CDR3. J was trimmed by 10 bases and V by 5 bases; bases with no gene match: 10. Per germline, CDR1 LNHDA and CDR2 SQIVND (reference sequence). Here the CDR3 reads CASSSAGGAESPLHF. CDR3 nucleotide sequence: TGTGCCAGTAGTTCGGCAGGGGGCGCAGAATCACCCCTCCACTTT.

This chain connects TRBV5-6 to TRBJ2-1; no reliable D call. With 0 bases removed from V and 7 bases from J, the gap between germline ends came to 2 bases. The CDR3 is made up of 11 amino acids. Germline V gives CDR1 SGHDT, CDR2 YYEEEE. The CDR3 reads CASSLANEQFF. CDR3 DNA: TGTGCCAGCAGCTTGGCGAATGAGCAGTTCTTC.

The CDR3 region is CASSAPGISNQPQHF. The CDR3 bases are TGTGCCAGCAGCGCTCCGGGGATTAGCAATCAGCCCCAGCATTTT. V gene TRBV6-2 or TRBV6-3 combines with J gene TRBJ1-5; D is unresolved. Germline lookup yields CDR1 MNHEY and CDR2 SVGEGT. Trimming took 6 bases from V and 0 from J, leaving 12 bases between them. This CDR3 has 15 amino acids.

This rearrangement joins TRBV24-1 to TRBJ2-2; the match to TRBD1 covers 8 bases. Germline V gene lookup returns CDR1 KGHDR and CDR2 SFDVKD. This CDR3 has 14 amino acids. Trimming took 9 bases from V and 1 from J; bases not matched to a gene: 3. The DNA of the CDR3 is TGTGCCACCGGTGGACAGGGGAACACCGGGGAGCTGTTTTTT. Translated, it gives CATGGQGNTGELFF.

The chain carries TRBV7-9 and TRBJ2-3, with 9 bases fitting TRBD1. Germline values: CDR1 SEHNR, CDR2 FQNEAQ (reference sequence). The CDR3 runs 15 residues. Unmatched junction bases numbered 3, after V lost 2 bases and J lost 3 bases. CDR3 nucleotide sequence: TGTGCCAGCAGCTTATGGGACAGGGATACAGATACGCAGTATTTT. It encodes CASSLWDRDTDTQYF.

This sequence joins TRBV4-2 and TRBJ2-1; the match to TRBD2 covers 13 bases. CDR3 length: 17 amino acids. V gave up 5 bases and J gave up 2 bases; unmatched junction bases: 6. Germline assignment: CDR1 LGHNA and CDR2 YNFKEQ. The CDR3 protein is CASSSRLAGGTYNEQFF. Written as DNA, the CDR3 is TGTGCCAGCAGCTCGCGACTAGCGGGGGGCACCTACAATGAGCAGTTCTTC.

The chain combines TRBV24-1 with TRBJ2-5; a weak D match, TRBD1 (7 bases). The V end lost 4 bases, the J end lost 3 bases, and 17 bases lay between the germline ends. Germline V gives CDR1 KGHDR, CDR2 SFDVKD. This CDR3 is 16 amino acids long. CDR3 in DNA: TGTGCCACCAGTGACCGCGGGACAGCACCGAAAGAGACCCAGTACTTC. This codes for CATSDRGTAPKETQYF.

The V gene is TRBV13, the J gene TRBJ1-1; a weak D match, TRBD1 (5 bases). The CDR3 length is 12 residues. Per germline, CDR1 PRHDT and CDR2 FYEKMQ (reference sequence). V shed 6 bases and J shed 10 bases, with 15 bases lying between them. The CDR3 nucleotides read TGTGCCAGCAGTCAGGGATTTCTTGGAGCTTTCTTT. Its translation is CASSQGFLGAFF.

The chain combines TRBV5-6 with TRBJ1-2; 7 bases align to TRBD1. Trimming took 3 bases from V and 7 from J; bases not matched to a gene: 6. Germline V gives CDR1 SGHDT, CDR2 YYEEEE. The CDR3 has 13 amino acids. The DNA of the CDR3 is TGTGCCAGCAGCTGGACAGCAGGGGGTGGCTACACCTTC. Translated, it gives CASSWTAGGGYTF.

V usage is TRBV4-2 and J usage is TRBJ1-5; D perhaps matches TRBD1 (5 bases). The length of the CDR3 is 15 residues. Trimming stripped 0 bases from V and 4 bases from J, with 10 bases between. Germline V CDR1 and CDR2: LGHNA, YNFKEQ. The CDR3 DNA follows: TGTGCCAGCAGCCAAGAAGGGGCAGGGAATCAGCCCCAGCATTTT. As protein: CASSQEGAGNQPQHF.

V gene TRBV5-4 combines with J gene TRBJ2-1; 8 bases map to TRBD2. The CDR3 has 15 residues. V lost 1 base and J lost 6; bases outside the gene matches: 6. Germline lookup yields CDR1 SGHNT and CDR2 YYREEE (reference sequence). This chain's CDR3 is CASSLSGGAVNEQFF. The DNA for the CDR3 is TGTGCCAGCAGCTTGTCCGGGGGGGCAGTCAATGAGCAGTTCTTC.

The chain links TRBV29-1 to TRBJ1-2; perhaps TRBD1 as D (6 bases). The V and J ends lost 4 bases and 4 bases respectively, with 19 bases between them. This CDR3 is 15 amino acids long. Germline V gene sequence: CDR1 SQVTM, CDR2 ANQGSEA. The DNA for the CDR3 is TGCAGCGTTGTGGGGGGGGGCGGGCGGAGCTATGGCTACACCTTC. Translating it yields CSVVGGGGRSYGYTF. The full variable domain, rest sourced from reference TRBV29-1 and TRBJ1-2, is SAVISQKPSRDICQRGTSLTIQCQVDSQVTMMFWYRQQPGQSLTLIATANQGSEATYESGFVIDKFPISRPNLTFSTLTVSNMSPEDSSIYLCSVVGGGGRSYGYTFGSGTRLTVV.

The V call is TRBV2, the J call TRBJ1-1, with TRBD1 matching over 8 bases. J was trimmed by 10 bases and V by 7 bases; bases with no gene match: 11. Germline CDR1 and CDR2: SNHLY and FYNNEI. There are 13 residues in the CDR3. The CDR3 nucleotides read TGTGCCAGCACTCCACGACAGGGGATCGGAGCTTTCTTT. Translated, it gives CASTPRQGIGAFF.

The chain combines TRBV4-1 with TRBJ1-5, with D possibly TRBD1 on 6 matching bases. The CDR3 is 17 residues long. The V end lost 4 bases, the J end lost 2 bases, and 18 bases lay between the germline ends. Germline V gives CDR1 MGHRA, CDR2 YSYEKL. CDR3 DNA sequence: TGCGCCAGCAGCCGATGGACAGCGCCTTTCGGCAATCAGCCCCAGCATTTT. Residues: CASSRWTAPFGNQPQHF.

This clone was recorded only once. This chain uses TRBV2 with TRBJ2-3; 7 bases fit TRBD2. The J segment lost 3 bases and the V segment lost 1 base, leaving 1 base of the junction unmatched. The CDR3 runs to 14 residues. Germline lookup yields CDR1 SNHLY and CDR2 FYNNEI. CDR3 residues: CASSEGLATDTQYF. The CDR3 DNA follows: TGTGCCAGCAGTGAAGGACTAGCAACAGATACGCAGTATTTT.

The CDR3 DNA follows: TGTGCCAGCGCTCCCAAGCGGGGGGGCAGAAATGAGCAGTTCTTC. As protein: CASAPKRGGRNEQFF. The rearrangement joins TRBV6-5 to TRBJ2-1; 10 nucleotides align to TRBD2. From germline, CDR1 is MNHEY and CDR2 SVGAGI. The CDR3 spans 15 residues. Trimming removed 8 bases from V and 7 bases from J; junction bases left unmatched: 11.